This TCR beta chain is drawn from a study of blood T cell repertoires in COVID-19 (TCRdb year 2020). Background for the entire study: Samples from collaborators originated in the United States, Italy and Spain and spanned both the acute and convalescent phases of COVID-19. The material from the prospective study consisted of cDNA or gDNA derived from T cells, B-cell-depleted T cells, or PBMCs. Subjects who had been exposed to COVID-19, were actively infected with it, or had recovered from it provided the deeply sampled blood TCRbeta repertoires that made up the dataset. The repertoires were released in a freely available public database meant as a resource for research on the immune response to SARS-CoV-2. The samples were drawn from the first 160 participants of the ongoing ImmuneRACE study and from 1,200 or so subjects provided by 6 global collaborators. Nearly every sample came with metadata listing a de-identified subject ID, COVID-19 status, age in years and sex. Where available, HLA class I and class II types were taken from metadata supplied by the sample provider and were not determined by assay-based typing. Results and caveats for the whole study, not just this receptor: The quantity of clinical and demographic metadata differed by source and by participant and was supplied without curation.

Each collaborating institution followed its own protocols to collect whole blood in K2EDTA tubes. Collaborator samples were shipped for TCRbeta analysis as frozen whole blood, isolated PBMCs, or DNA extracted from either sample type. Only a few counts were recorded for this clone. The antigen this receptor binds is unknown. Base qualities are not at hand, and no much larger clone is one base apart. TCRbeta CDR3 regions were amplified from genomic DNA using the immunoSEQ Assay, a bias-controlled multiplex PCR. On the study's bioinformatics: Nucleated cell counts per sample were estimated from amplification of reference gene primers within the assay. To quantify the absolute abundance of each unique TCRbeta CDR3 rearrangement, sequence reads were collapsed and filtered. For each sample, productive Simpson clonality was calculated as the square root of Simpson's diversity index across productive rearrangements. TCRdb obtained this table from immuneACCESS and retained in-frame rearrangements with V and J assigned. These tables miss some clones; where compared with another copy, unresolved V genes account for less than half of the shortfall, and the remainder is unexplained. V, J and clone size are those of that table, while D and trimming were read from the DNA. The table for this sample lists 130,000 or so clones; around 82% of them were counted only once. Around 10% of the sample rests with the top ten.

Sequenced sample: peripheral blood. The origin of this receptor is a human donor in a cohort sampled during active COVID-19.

The sequenced DNA: TGTGCCAGCAGTGACCAGGGTAGAAGTTCACCCCTCCACTTT. Translation gives CASSDQGRSSPLHF. The chain was built from TRBV2 and TRBJ1-6; the D gene is possibly TRBD1, with 5 bases matching. The CDR3 sequence holds 14 residues, the cysteine and phenylalanine included. Just the 42-base CDR3 DNA is kept, in frame starting at base 1. Per the germline V gene, SNHLY is the CDR1 and FYNNEI is the CDR2. At the junction V is shortened by 3 bases and J by 9 bases, with 12 bases in between.